This T cell receptor (beta chain) came from a study of T cell responses to AZD1222 COVID-19 vaccine (dated by TCRdb to the early 2020s). Study-level background: Because spike-specific TCR depth and breadth did not differ between the two schedules, AZD1222 recipients who got a second dose at roughly 4 weeks were pooled with those who got a second dose at roughly 12 weeks. TCR sequencing covered over 230 trial participants: around 210 given two doses of AZD1222 and around 26 given two doses of MenACWY control vaccine. Trial participants were enrolled into age subgroups of 18-55, 56-69 and 70-plus years, which contained about 160, 30 and 59 TCR-sequenced participants, respectively. Overall results and qualifications from the work: Participants were mostly white British and included more females than males, and it was suggested by the authors that clonal diversity may have been underestimated. Because no samples from the day 14 peak response were available, repertoires could be characterized only after the peak T cell response. Only a handful of AZD1222 recipients were SARS-CoV-2 seropositive at baseline, limiting conclusions about previously exposed vaccinees. A significant rise in spike-specific TCR breadth and depth was observed after two AZD1222 doses relative to day 0 and relative to MenACWY recipients. CD4 TCRs associated with the vaccine covered the entire spike protein, and the dominant responses were in regions 160-218 and 743-854. Epitopes outside the regions mutated in the B.1.351 and B.1.1.7 variants were reportedly recognized by nearly half of the unique spike-specific TCRs. The 56-69-year group was small, and its depth increase did not reach significance, likely because of low power.

Explained via the paper, the time point label denotes: baseline before first vaccination. The vaccinee samples were drawn from two UK trials, COV001 and COV002, one of which was a single-blind randomized controlled phase 2/3 trial testing AZD1222 (ChAdOx1 nCoV-19) in healthy adults. Trial participant PBMC samples were collected at day 0 and day 28 after the second dose for TCRbeta chain sequencing. On this clone: No antigen is known for it. One base away there is no much larger clone; base qualities are not given.

The CDR3, from cysteine to phenylalanine, totals 13 residues. Only CDR3 DNA remains: 39 bases, in frame from the first base. CDR1 and CDR2 are read off the germline V gene (reference sequence) as MNHEY and SMNVEV. Relative to germline, V is missing 6 bases and J is missing 0 bases, with 1 base of the junction outside any gene match. The CDR3 regions of human TCRbeta chains were analyzed by immunosequencing. Concerning the study's data processing: Repertoire TCRs were matched against a reference library of SARS-CoV-2-specific TCRs generated with the MIRA antigen-specificity platform. Breadth was defined as the fraction of unique TCRs that were SARS-CoV-2-associated, and depth was defined as the fraction of total T cells that were SARS-CoV-2-associated. Using the MIRA data, each spike-specific TCR was assigned both to the spike region to which the TCR was reactive and to a CD4 or CD8 class. Log10-transformed breadth and depth values were compared by one-way ANOVA with Sidak's multiple comparisons tests. TCRdb mirrors the immuneACCESS table, restricted to in-frame sequences. Some clones are absent from its copies; in checked studies, under half trace to an unresolved V gene, and the reason for the others is unknown. V, J and clone size were drawn from that table, and D and trimming were deduced from the DNA. The table for this sample lists tens of thousands of clones; approximately 88% of them were counted only once. Around 20% of the sample rests with the top ten.

The source of this sequence is an adult in good health. The chain is assembled from TRBV27 and TRBJ2-7, with 8 bases aligning to TRBD2. The specimen comprised peripheral blood, sampled on day 0 of AZD1222 vaccination. In nucleotides, the sequence is TGTGCCAGCAGAAGCGGGAGCTCCTACGAGCAGTACTTC. It codes for CASRSGSSYEQYF.